These 7 T cell receptor beta chains share one sample of origin, sequenced in a study of blood T cell repertoires in COVID-19. The assay was immunoSEQ multiplex PCR, and TCRdb's table has in-frame clones only and misses some. The table shows tens of thousands of clones, with about nine tenths occurring only once. Sequencing was carried out using peripheral blood. The receptors were gathered from a woman aged 50 to 65 with active or convalescent COVID-19.

CDR3: CASSAQGVDYGYTF. CDR3 in DNA: TGCGCCAGCAGCGCACAGGGAGTGGACTATGGCTACACCTTC. J is TRBJ1-2 and V is TRBV5-1, with D possibly matching TRBD1 (6 bases). Trimming removed 4 bases from V and 3 bases from J, with 13 bases in between. Per germline, CDR1 SGHRS and CDR2 YFSETQ. The CDR3 consists of 14 residues.

The chain combines TRBV7-3 with TRBJ1-1, with D maybe TRBD1 (5 bases). Germline CDR1 is SGHTA and CDR2 is FQGTGA. V lost 2 bases to trimming and J lost 6 bases, with 10 bases between them. This CDR3 is built from 13 residues. The CDR3 is CASSLGGAPEAFF. The CDR3 coding sequence is TGTGCCAGCAGCTTAGGAGGGGCCCCTGAAGCTTTCTTT.

This chain links TRBV6-1 with TRBJ1-2; D not resolved. Deletions cut 1 base from V and 8 bases from J, with 8 bases between. CDR3 length equals 12 residues. Germline CDR1 MNHNS, CDR2 SASEGT. The CDR3 sequence: CASSEVRRGYTF. The DNA for the CDR3 is TGTGCCAGCAGTGAAGTGCGCCGGGGCTACACCTTC.

The chain has TRBV19 and TRBJ1-1; maybe TRBD1 (5 bases). The CDR3 extends over 14 amino acids. CDR1 and CDR2 (germline): LNHDA, SQIVND (reference sequence). V lost 4 bases to trimming and J lost 3 bases, with 12 bases between them. CDR3: CASSRKPGDTEAFF. CDR3 nucleotides: TGTGCCAGTAGTAGAAAGCCGGGGGACACTGAAGCTTTCTTT.

V usage is TRBV30 and J usage is TRBJ1-5; D might be TRBD1 (6 bases). Germline V gene sequence: CDR1 GTSNPN, CDR2 SVGIG (reference sequence). The CDR3 sequence is 13 residues long. The germline V and J ends were trimmed by 5 bases and 3 bases, with 11 bases remaining between them. For the CDR3, the DNA is TGTGCCTGGGACAACAGGGACAATCAGCCCCAGCATTTT. Translating it yields CAWDNRDNQPQHF.

This chain joins TRBV19 and TRBJ2-2; a possible D gene is TRBD2 (5 bases). Germline CDR1 is LNHDA and CDR2 is SQIVND (reference sequence). This CDR3 comprises 13 residues. The V end was cut by 5 bases, the J end by 5 bases, with 9 bases between. CDR3 DNA sequence: TGTGCCAGTAGTCCCCAGCGGACCGGGGAGCTGTTTTTT. It specifies CASSPQRTGELFF. Variable domain in full (rest from reference TRBV19 and TRBJ2-2): DGGITQSPKYLFRKEGQNVTLSCEQNLNHDAMYWYRQDPGQGLRLIYYSQIVNDFQKGDIAEGYSVSREKKESFPLTVTSAQKNPTAFYLCASSPQRTGELFFGEGSRLTVL.

The chain uses TRBV5-1 and TRBJ1-3, with a weak D call TRBD1 (5 bases). Germline V gene sequence: CDR1 SGHRS, CDR2 YFSETQ. Trimming removed 1 base from V and 4 bases from J, with 12 bases in between. The CDR3 loop spans 15 amino acids. This CDR3 is CASSLISGQGNTIYF. DNA of the CDR3: TGCGCCAGCAGCTTGATATCTGGACAAGGAAACACCATATATTTT.